This entry concerns a single TCR beta chain. Its cognate antigen is unknown. PCR primers comprised 60 Vbeta and 13 Jbeta primers. Generated by immunoSEQ multiplex PCR, the TCRdb table keeps only in-frame clones and is missing some. The sample carries some 180,000 clones, over 75% recorded once. Trimming left V 0 bases short and J 4 bases short, with 13 bases between. The CDR3 runs to 16 residues. From germline, CDR1 is MNHNS and CDR2 SASEGT. This sample was included in a study of cytomegalovirus exposure and HLA in healthy donors. Points from the study as a whole: The productive fraction for most TCR beta V segments was about 90% or about 30% in an earlier analysis.

V is TRBV6-1 and J is TRBJ1-3; D not certain. The TCR sequence derives from a male donor in good health and CMV-seronegative. Sample: PBMCs. The CDR3 region has the DNA TGTGCCAGCAGTGAAGCGTCTGAACTTACCGGAAACACCATATATTTT. Translating gives CASSEASELTGNTIYF.